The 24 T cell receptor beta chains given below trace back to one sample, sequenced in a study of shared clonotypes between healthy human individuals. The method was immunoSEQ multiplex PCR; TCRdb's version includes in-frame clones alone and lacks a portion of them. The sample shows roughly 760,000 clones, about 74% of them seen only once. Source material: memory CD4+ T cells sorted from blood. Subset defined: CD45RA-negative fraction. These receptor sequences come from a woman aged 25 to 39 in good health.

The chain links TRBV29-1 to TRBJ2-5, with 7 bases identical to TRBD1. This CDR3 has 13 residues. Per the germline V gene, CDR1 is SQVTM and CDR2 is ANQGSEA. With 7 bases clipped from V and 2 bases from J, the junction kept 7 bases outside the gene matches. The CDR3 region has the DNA TGCAGCGCCACCGGGACAGCGCAAGAGACCCAGTACTTC. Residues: CSATGTAQETQYF.

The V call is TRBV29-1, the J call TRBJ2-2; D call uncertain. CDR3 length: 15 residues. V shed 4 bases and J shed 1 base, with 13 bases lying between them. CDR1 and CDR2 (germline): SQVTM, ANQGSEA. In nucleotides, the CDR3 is TGCAGCGTTGTGAACGACCCTAAGAACACCGGGGAGCTGTTTTTT. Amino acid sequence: CSVVNDPKNTGELFF.

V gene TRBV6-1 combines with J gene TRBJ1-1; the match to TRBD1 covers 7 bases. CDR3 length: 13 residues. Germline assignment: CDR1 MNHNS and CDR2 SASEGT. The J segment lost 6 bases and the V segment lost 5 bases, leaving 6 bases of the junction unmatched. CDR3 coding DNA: TGTGCCAGCAGTTTAACAGGGGTCGCTGAAGCTTTCTTT. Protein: CASSLTGVAEAFF.

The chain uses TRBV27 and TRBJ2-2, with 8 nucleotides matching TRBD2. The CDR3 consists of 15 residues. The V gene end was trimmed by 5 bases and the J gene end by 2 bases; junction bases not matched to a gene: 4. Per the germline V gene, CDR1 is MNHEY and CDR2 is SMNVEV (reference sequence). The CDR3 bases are TGTGCCAGCAGTGTAAGCGGGAGAAACACCGGGGAGCTGTTTTTT. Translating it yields CASSVSGRNTGELFF.

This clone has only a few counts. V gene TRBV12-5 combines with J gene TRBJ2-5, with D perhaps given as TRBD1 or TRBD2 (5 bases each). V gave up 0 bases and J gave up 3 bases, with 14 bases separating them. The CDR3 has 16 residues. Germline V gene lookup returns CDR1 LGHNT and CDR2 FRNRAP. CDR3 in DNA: TGTGCTAGTGGTTTGGTGGGACCCAATTGGGAAGAGACCCAGTACTTC. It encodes CASGLVGPNWEETQYF.

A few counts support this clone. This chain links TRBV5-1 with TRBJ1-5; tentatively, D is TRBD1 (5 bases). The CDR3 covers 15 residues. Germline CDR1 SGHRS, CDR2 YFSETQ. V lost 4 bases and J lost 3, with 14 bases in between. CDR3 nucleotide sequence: TGCGCCAGCAGCACGGGACCGGGGGACAATCAGCCCCAGCATTTT. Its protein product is CASSTGPGDNQPQHF. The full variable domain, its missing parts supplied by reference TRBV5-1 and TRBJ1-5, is KAGVTQTPRYLIKTRGQQVTLSCSPISGHRSVSWYQQTPGQGLQFLFEYFSETQRNKGNFPGRFSGRQFSNSRSEMNVSTLELGDSALYLCASSTGPGDNQPQHFGDGTRLSIL.

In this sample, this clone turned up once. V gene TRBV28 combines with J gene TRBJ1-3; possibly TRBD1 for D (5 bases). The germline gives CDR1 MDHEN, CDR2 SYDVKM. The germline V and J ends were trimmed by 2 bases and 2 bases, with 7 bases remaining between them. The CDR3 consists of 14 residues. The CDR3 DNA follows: TGTGCCAGCAGTTTAGGGGGAGCTGGAAACACCATATATTTT. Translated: CASSLGGAGNTIYF. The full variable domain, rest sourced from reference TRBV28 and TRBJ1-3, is DVKVTQSSRYLVKRTGEKVFLECVQDMDHENMFWYRQDPGLGLRLIYFSYDVKMKEKGDIPEGYSVSREKKERFSLILESASTNQTSMYLCASSLGGAGNTIYFGEGSWLTVV.

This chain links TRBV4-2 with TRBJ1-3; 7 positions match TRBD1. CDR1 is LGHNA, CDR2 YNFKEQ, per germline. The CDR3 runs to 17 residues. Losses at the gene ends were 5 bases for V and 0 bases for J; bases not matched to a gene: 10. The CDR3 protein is CASSRDSRVDSGNTIYF. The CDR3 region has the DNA TGTGCCAGCAGCAGGGACAGCCGAGTTGACTCTGGAAACACCATATATTTT.

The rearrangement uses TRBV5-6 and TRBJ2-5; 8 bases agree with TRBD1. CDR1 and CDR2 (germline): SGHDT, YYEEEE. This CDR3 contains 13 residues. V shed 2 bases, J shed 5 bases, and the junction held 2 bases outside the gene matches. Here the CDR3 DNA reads TGTGCCAGCAGCTTAGGACAGGGTGAGACCCAGTACTTC. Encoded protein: CASSLGQGETQYF.

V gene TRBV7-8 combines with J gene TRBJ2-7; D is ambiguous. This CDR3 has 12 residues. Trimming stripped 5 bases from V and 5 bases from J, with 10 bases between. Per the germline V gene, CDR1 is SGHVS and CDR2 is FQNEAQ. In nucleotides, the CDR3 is TGTGCCAGCAGCATAAGAGATCACGAGCAGTACTTC. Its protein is CASSIRDHEQYF.

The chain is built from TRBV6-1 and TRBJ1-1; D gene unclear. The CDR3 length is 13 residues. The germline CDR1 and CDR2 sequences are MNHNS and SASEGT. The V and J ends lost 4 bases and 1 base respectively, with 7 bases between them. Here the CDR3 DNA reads TGTGCCAGCAGTGCGCTCGAGAACACTGAAGCTTTCTTT. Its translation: CASSALENTEAFF.

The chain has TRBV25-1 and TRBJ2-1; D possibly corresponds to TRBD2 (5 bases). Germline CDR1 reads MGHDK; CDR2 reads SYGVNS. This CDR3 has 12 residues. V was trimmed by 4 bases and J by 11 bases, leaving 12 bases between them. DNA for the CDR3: TGTGCCAGCAGTGGCCGGGATAACAAGCAGTTCTTC. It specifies CASSGRDNKQFF.

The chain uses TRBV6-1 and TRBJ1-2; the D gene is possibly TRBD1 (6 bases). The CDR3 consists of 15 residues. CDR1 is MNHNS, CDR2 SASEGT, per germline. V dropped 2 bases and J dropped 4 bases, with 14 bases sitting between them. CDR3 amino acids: CASSERGDKFYGYTF. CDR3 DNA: TGTGCCAGCAGTGAAAGGGGGGACAAATTCTATGGCTACACCTTC.

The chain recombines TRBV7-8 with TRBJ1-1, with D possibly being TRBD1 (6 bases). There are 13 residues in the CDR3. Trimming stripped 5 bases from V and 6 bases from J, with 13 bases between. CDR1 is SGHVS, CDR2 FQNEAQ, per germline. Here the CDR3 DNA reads TGTGCCAGCAGCCCCCGAGGACAGTCTGAAGCTTTCTTT. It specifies CASSPRGQSEAFF. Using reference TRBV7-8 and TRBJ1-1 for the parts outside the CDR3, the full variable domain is GAGVSQSPRYKVAKRGQDVALRCDPISGHVSLFWYQQALGQGPEFLTYFQNEAQLDKSGLPSDRFFAERPEGSVSTLKIQRTQQEDSAVYLCASSPRGQSEAFFGQGTRLTVV.

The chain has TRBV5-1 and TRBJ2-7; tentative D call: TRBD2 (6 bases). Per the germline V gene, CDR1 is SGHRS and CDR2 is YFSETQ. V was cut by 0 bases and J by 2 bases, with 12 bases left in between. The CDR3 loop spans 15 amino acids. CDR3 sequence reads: CASSLGGTSAYEQYF. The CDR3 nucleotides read TGCGCCAGCAGCTTGGGCGGGACCTCAGCCTACGAGCAGTACTTC.

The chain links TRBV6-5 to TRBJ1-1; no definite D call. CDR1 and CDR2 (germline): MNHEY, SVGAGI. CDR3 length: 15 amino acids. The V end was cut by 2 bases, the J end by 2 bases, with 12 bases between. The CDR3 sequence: CASSYQVTVNTEAFF. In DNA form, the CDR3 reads TGTGCCAGCAGTTACCAGGTTACTGTCAACACTGAAGCTTTCTTT.

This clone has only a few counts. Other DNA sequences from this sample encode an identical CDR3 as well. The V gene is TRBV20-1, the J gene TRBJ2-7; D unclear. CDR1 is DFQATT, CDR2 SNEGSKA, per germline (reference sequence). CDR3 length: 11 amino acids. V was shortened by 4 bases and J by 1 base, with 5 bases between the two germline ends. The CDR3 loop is CSATPSYEQYF. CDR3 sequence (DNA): TGCAGTGCTACCCCGTCCTACGAGCAGTACTTC.

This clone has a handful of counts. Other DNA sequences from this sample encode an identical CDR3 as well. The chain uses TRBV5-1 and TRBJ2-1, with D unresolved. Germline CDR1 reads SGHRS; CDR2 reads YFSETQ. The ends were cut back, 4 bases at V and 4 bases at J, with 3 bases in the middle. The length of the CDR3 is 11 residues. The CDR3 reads CASSLYNEQFF. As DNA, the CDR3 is TGCGCCAGCAGCCTTTACAATGAGCAGTTCTTC.

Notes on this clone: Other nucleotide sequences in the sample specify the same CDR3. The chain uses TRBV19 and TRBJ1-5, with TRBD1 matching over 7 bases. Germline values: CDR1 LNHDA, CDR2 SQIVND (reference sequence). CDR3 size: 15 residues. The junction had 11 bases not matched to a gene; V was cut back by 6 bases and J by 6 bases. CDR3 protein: CASSSPTGVGQPQHF. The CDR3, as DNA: TGTGCCAGTAGCTCACCTACAGGGGTGGGTCAGCCCCAGCATTTT. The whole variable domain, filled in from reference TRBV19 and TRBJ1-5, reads DGGITQSPKYLFRKEGQNVTLSCEQNLNHDAMYWYRQDPGQGLRLIYYSQIVNDFQKGDIAEGYSVSREKKESFPLTVTSAQKNPTAFYLCASSSPTGVGQPQHFGDGTRLSIL.

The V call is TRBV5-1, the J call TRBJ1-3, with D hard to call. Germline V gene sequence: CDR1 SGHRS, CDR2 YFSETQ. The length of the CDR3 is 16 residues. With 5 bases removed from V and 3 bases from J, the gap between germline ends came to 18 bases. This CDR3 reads CASRREEGMGGNTIYF. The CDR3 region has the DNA TGCGCCAGCAGACGGGAGGAGGGTATGGGTGGAAACACCATATATTTT.

CDR3: CASSLGQANIQYF. CDR3 DNA sequence: TGTGCCAGCAGTTTAGGGCAGGCGAACATTCAGTACTTC. V usage is TRBV28 and J usage is TRBJ2-4; D is undetermined. The CDR3 spans 13 residues. Germline CDR1 is MDHEN and CDR2 is SYDVKM. V was clipped by 2 bases and J by 7 bases, with 9 bases between them.

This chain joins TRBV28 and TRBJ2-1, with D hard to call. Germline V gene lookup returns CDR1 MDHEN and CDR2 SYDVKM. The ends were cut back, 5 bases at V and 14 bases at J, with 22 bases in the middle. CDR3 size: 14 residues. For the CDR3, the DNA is TGTGCCAGCAGTCCCGTCCTGGCCTCCCTGAGCAAGTTCTTC. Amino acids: CASSPVLASLSKFF.

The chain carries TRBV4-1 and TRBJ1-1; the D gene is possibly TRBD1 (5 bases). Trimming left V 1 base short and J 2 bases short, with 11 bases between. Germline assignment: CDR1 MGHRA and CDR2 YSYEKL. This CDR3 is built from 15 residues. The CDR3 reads CASSQGAGRNTEAFF. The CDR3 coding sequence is TGCGCCAGCAGCCAAGGGGCAGGGAGAAACACTGAAGCTTTCTTT.

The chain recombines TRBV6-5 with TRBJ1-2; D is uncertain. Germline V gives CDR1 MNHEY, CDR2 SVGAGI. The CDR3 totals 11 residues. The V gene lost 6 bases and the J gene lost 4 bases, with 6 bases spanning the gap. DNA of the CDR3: TGTGCCAGCAGCAGCCCCTATGGCTACACCTTC. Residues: CASSSPYGYTF.